This T cell receptor (beta chain) originates from a study of blood T cell repertoires in COVID-19. How the authors handled the data: The authors estimated nucleated cell counts from reference gene primer amplification. Some clones are missing from TCRdb's copy, which holds only in-frame ones; the method was immunoSEQ multiplex PCR. V and J calls and clone size are given by that table; D and trimming were obtained from the DNA. The sample records around 400,000 clones, approximately 87% being singletons. This clone was observed once. CDR3 length equals 13 residues. V was shortened by 3 bases and J by 6 bases, with 9 bases between the two germline ends. The germline V gene encodes CDR1 KGHSH and CDR2 LQKENI.

Material for sequencing was peripheral blood. The receptor was derived from a woman in her 30s with COVID-19, enrolled during active disease. The rearrangement links TRBV18 to TRBJ1-3, with no clear D. CDR3 loop: CASSPTPLNTIYF. DNA of the CDR3: TGTGCCAGCTCACCGACACCCCTAAACACCATATATTTT.